Detailed here is one T cell receptor (beta chain). As yet, its antigen is unknown. A sample-barcoded 5' primer and a J-beta primer mix were used in a second PCR of roughly 7 to 12 cycles. Sequencing of every sample gave 2.5 million or more CDR3-containing paired-end reads. TCRdb used MiXCR to reprocess the 5' RACE reads, holding one entry per CDR3 protein. The sample has about 1.4 million distinct CDR3 sequences; around 55% are singletons. The data belong to a study of blood T cells in healthy people across ages. The CDR3 extends over 14 amino acids. The V gene lost 3 bases and the J gene lost 2 bases, with 11 bases spanning the gap. Germline CDR1 is MNHEY and CDR2 is SVGAGI. Overall study results and limits: Expanded clonotype shifts may have been confounded, as the donors had an unknown CMV status.

The source material was blood. V usage is TRBV6-5 and J usage is TRBJ2-7; D gene uncertain. The sequence came from a man younger than 30 in good health. As DNA, the CDR3 is TGTGCCAGCAGTTATAACCCCGGAGCCTACGAGCAGTACTTC. Protein sequence: CASSYNPGAYEQYF.